This T cell receptor (beta chain) was found in a study of cytomegalovirus exposure and HLA in healthy donors. Trimming stripped 7 bases from V and 6 bases from J, with 13 bases between. CDR1 and CDR2 (germline): SQVTM, ANQGSEA. This CDR3 comprises 11 residues. Primers: 60 Vbeta forward and 13 Jbeta reverse. Produced via immunoSEQ multiplex PCR; TCRdb's table is partial and in-frame only. The sample holds under 100,000 clones, around 77% seen once. Study-wide findings and caveats: In all likelihood, a cluster of highly shared sequence variants was a sequencing artifact. A prior analysis recorded that most TCR beta V segments were productive about 87% or about 30% of the time.

A note on this clone: Its antigen is still unknown.

This TCR derives from a man in his fifties in good health and CMV-seronegative. Sequencing was carried out using PBMCs. This sequence joins TRBV29-1 and TRBJ2-7; D is perhaps TRBD2 (6 bases). The CDR3, as DNA: TGCAGCGCAACCCACGGGGGCGAGCAGTACTTC. It yields the protein CSATHGGEQYF.